Shown below are 23 T cell receptor beta chains from a single sample sequenced in a study of STAT5B mutations in CD4+ large granular lymphocyte leukemia (dated by TCRdb to between 2022 and 2023). The receptor library was made with the immunoSEQ multiplex PCR assay. TCRdb's version of the immuneACCESS table is confined to in-frame rearrangements and falls short of the full clone set. An unresolved V gene accounts for under half of the shortfall where checked; the remainder is of unknown origin. The sample has about 38,000 clones on record, around 72% of them singletons. Around 0.5% of the sample is held by the ten biggest clonotypes. The specimen sequenced was CD4+ T cells from blood buffy coats. The receptors come from a human donor in good health.

This clone was observed once. The V gene is TRBV5-1, the J gene TRBJ1-4; D is perhaps TRBD1 (6 bases). The CDR3 has 16 residues. Germline CDR1 SGHRS, CDR2 YFSETQ. V lost 4 bases, J lost 0 bases, and 13 bases lay in between. This CDR3 reads CASSLGQSATNEKLFF. The CDR3, as DNA: TGCGCCAGCAGCCTTGGACAGAGTGCAACTAATGAAAAACTGTTTTTT.

J is TRBJ1-2 and V is TRBV25-1, with D tentatively TRBD1 (5 bases). Deletions cut 5 bases from V and 0 bases from J, with 13 bases between. Germline-derived CDR1 and CDR2 are MGHDK and SYGVNS. The CDR3 is 15 amino acids. CDR3 in amino acids: CASSSHGASNYGYTF. CDR3 bases: TGTGCCAGCAGTTCCCACGGGGCTTCTAACTATGGCTACACCTTC.

The rearrangement joins TRBV18 to TRBJ2-4; D is unresolved. V was cut by 3 bases and J by 6 bases, with 6 bases left in between. From germline, CDR1 is KGHSH and CDR2 LQKENI. This CDR3 contains 12 residues. The CDR3 DNA is TGTGCCAGCTCACCTCGGGTAAACATTCAGTACTTC. This gives the protein CASSPRVNIQYF.

This clone showed up just a few times. This sequence joins TRBV19 and TRBJ1-1, with 9 bases fitting TRBD1. CDR3 length equals 15 residues. Trimming at V came to 1 base and at J to 2 bases, leaving 2 bases not matched to a gene. Looked up from germline, CDR1 is LNHDA and CDR2 is SQIVND (reference sequence). The CDR3 DNA reads TGTGCCAGTAGTATAGCAACAGGGGGCAACACTGAAGCTTTCTTT. Protein product: CASSIATGGNTEAFF.

The V and J genes are TRBV29-1 and TRBJ1-1, with TRBD1 matching over 9 bases. Germline V gives CDR1 SQVTM, CDR2 ANQGSEA. Germline trimming cut 7 bases from V and 5 bases from J; bases unmatched to any gene: 14. The CDR3 has 15 amino acids. For the CDR3, the DNA is TGCAGCGGTTCGCTTGGGACAGGGAAGGAGACTGAAGCTTTCTTT. Residues: CSGSLGTGKETEAFF.

The count of this clone is one. J is TRBJ2-5 and V is TRBV18, with 8 bases matching TRBD2. J lost 0 bases, V lost 1 base, and 4 bases had no gene match. Germline loops: CDR1 KGHSH, CDR2 LQKENI. The CDR3 spans 16 residues. The CDR3 region is CASSPLTSGYQETQYF. DNA of the CDR3: TGTGCCAGCTCACCACTTACTAGCGGTTACCAAGAGACCCAGTACTTC.

This clone was seen once. The chain uses TRBV10-3 and TRBJ1-3; 12 nucleotides line up with TRBD1. Germline CDR1 and CDR2: ENHRY and SYGVKD. This CDR3 region has 20 residues. With 8 bases clipped from V and 2 bases from J, the junction kept 19 bases outside the gene matches. The DNA for the CDR3 is TGTGCCATCTCCGCCAGCCTATCGGGACAGGGGGCTTTTGCTGGAAACACCATATATTTT. This translates into CAISASLSGQGAFAGNTIYF.

The chain joins TRBV6-5 to TRBJ2-7, with 8 bases matching TRBD1. Germline V CDR1 and CDR2: MNHEY, SVGAGI. This CDR3 contains 14 residues. V lost 6 bases to trimming and J lost 2 bases; unmatched junction nucleotides: 6. CDR3 amino acids: CASRYRDRTYEQYF. The CDR3 nucleotides read TGTGCCAGCAGATACCGGGACAGGACCTACGAGCAGTACTTC.

The V gene is TRBV5-5, the J gene TRBJ1-2, with D unresolved. Trimming left V 4 bases short and J 8 bases short, with 18 bases between. Germline CDR1 is SGHKS and CDR2 is YYEKEE (reference sequence). This CDR3 has 14 amino acids. Here the CDR3 reads CASSVRSGSNGYTF. CDR3 DNA: TGTGCCAGCAGCGTTAGGTCGGGGTCTAACGGCTACACCTTC.

This chain uses TRBV2 with TRBJ1-4, with D possibly being TRBD1 (6 bases). Deletions cut 6 bases from V and 5 bases from J, with 16 bases between. There are 15 residues in the CDR3. Germline CDR1 SNHLY, CDR2 FYNNEI. CDR3 coding DNA: TGTGCCAGCAGGGCAACCGGGACACAGAATGAAAAACTGTTTTTT. Translation: CASRATGTQNEKLFF. Based on the CDR3 plus reference TRBV2 and TRBJ1-4, the full variable domain is EPEVTQTPSHQVTQMGQEVILRCVPISNHLYFYWYRQILGQKVEFLVSFYNNEISEKSEIFDDQFSVERPDGSNFTLKIRSTKLEDSAMYFCASRATGTQNEKLFFGSGTQLSVL.

J is TRBJ1-2 and V is TRBV19; maybe TRBD1 (5 bases). Trimming removed 9 bases from V and 0 bases from J, with 11 bases in between. Per the germline V gene, CDR1 is LNHDA and CDR2 is SQIVND (reference sequence). CDR3 length: 13 residues. CDR3 amino acids: CASRGSANYGYTF. CDR3 DNA: TGTGCCAGCCGGGGGAGCGCTAACTATGGCTACACCTTC.

In regard to this clone: One junction end disagrees with the germline gene, perhaps due to a read error. This chain uses TRBV11-3 with TRBJ2-1; D ambiguous. Per the germline V gene, CDR1 is SGHNT and CDR2 is YENEEA. The CDR3 loop spans 12 amino acids. CDR3 in amino acids: CARRTLPNEQFF. In nucleotides, the CDR3 is TGTGCCCGCAGGACCCTTCCGAATGAGCAGTTCTTC.

The V and J genes are TRBV6-6 and TRBJ1-2; a possible D gene is TRBD1 (5 bases). Germline-derived CDR1 and CDR2 are MNHNY and SVGAGI (reference sequence). V was cut by 2 bases and J by 3 bases, with 13 bases left in between. The CDR3 spans 15 residues. The CDR3: CASSYEVGAHYGYTF. Here the CDR3 DNA reads TGTGCCAGCAGTTACGAGGTCGGGGCACACTATGGCTACACCTTC.

The gene calls are TRBV10-3 and TRBJ2-7; 10 nucleotides align to TRBD2. The germline V gene encodes CDR1 ENHRY and CDR2 SYGVKD. Germline trimming cut 0 bases from V and 2 bases from J; bases unmatched to any gene: 7. The CDR3 has 17 residues. This CDR3 reads CAISESVAGGGPYEQYF. DNA of the CDR3: TGTGCCATCAGTGAGTCGGTAGCGGGAGGAGGCCCCTACGAGCAGTACTTC.

The chain recombines TRBV5-4 with TRBJ2-5; maybe TRBD1 (6 bases). Germline CDR1 and CDR2: SGHNT and YYREEE (reference sequence). The CDR3 length is 14 residues. V lost 6 bases to trimming and J lost 2 bases, with 14 bases between them. The CDR3 nucleotides are TGTGCCAGCACCACCGGGACACCTCAAGAGACCCAGTACTTC. Translating gives CASTTGTPQETQYF. The full variable domain, with the rest looked up from reference TRBV5-4 and TRBJ2-5, is ETGVTQSPTHLIKTRGQQVTLRCSSQSGHNTVSWYQQALGQGPQFIFQYYREEENGRGNFPPRFSGLQFPNYSSELNVNALELDDSALYLCASTTGTPQETQYFGPGTRLLVL.

Worth noting for this clone: One end of the junction is discordant with germline, which a read error may explain. The chain links TRBV5-1 to TRBJ2-2; D perhaps matches TRBD2 (5 bases). From germline, CDR1 is SGHRS and CDR2 YFSETQ. CDR3 length: 15 residues. The DNA for the CDR3 is TGCGCCAGCAGCTTGCTTGGACTTACCACCGGGGAACTGTTTTTT. Amino acid sequence: CASSLLGLTTGELFF.

V and J are TRBV10-3 and TRBJ1-5; TRBD1 agrees at 9 bases. The junction had 4 bases not matched to a gene; V was cut back by 4 bases and J by 6 bases. The germline CDR1 and CDR2 sequences are ENHRY and SYGVKD. This CDR3 contains 14 residues. CDR3 residues: CAISGDREVQPQHF. CDR3 DNA sequence: TGTGCCATCAGTGGGGACAGGGAAGTTCAGCCCCAGCATTTT.

The chain uses TRBV7-9 and TRBJ1-5; D perhaps matches TRBD1 (5 bases). Trimming took off 3 bases at V and 5 bases at J, with 20 bases between the two ends. The CDR3 is 17 amino acids. Germline V CDR1 and CDR2: SEHNR, FQNEAQ (reference sequence). CDR3 nucleotide sequence: TGTGCCAGCAGCTTCACTAGCGGGCAGGGTCAGGATCAGCCCCAGCATTTT. Its protein product is CASSFTSGQGQDQPQHF.

This clone was seen a few times. The rearrangement joins TRBV9 to TRBJ2-1, with 10 bases fitting TRBD2. This CDR3 comprises 16 residues. The V gene end was trimmed by 4 bases and the J gene end by 3 bases; junction bases not matched to a gene: 7. CDR1 and CDR2 from the germline V gene are SGDLS and YYNGEE. For the CDR3, the DNA is TGTGCCAGCAGCTCAGGACTAGCGGCGATCTACAATGAGCAGTTCTTC. Its translation: CASSSGLAAIYNEQFF. Full variable domain (remainder filled in from reference TRBV9 and TRBJ2-1): DSGVTQTPKHLITATGQRVTLRCSPRSGDLSVYWYQQSLDQGLQFLIQYYNGEERAKGNILERFSAQQFPDLHSELNLSSLELGDSALYFCASSSGLAAIYNEQFFGPGTRLTVL.

The chain combines TRBV7-2 with TRBJ1-1; weak D call: TRBD1 (5 bases). The CDR3 is 13 residues long. V lost 1 base to trimming and J lost 10 bases, with 13 bases between them. The germline gives CDR1 SGHTA, CDR2 FQGNSA. CDR3 DNA sequence: TGTGCCAGCAGCTTAGATCCCTATGGGGGAGCTTTCTTT. Translation: CASSLDPYGGAFF.

This clone turned up a few times. The chain links TRBV5-1 to TRBJ2-2; 11 nucleotides line up with TRBD2. Germline V gene data show CDR1 as SGHRS and CDR2 as YFSETQ. J was trimmed by 2 bases and V by 2 bases; bases with no gene match: 2. This CDR3 contains 16 residues. Here the CDR3 reads CASSFRLAGNTGELFF. CDR3 coding DNA: TGCGCCAGCAGCTTCCGACTAGCGGGAAACACCGGGGAGCTGTTTTTT.

This sequence joins TRBV15 and TRBJ2-1, with D tentatively TRBD1 (5 bases). The germline V gene has CDR1 LNHNV and CDR2 YYDKDF (reference sequence). The CDR3 has 16 amino acids. Deletions cut 5 bases from V and 4 bases from J, with 18 bases between. As DNA, the CDR3 is TGTGCCACCAGCCAAGAGGATCCAGGGCGATACAATGAGCAGTTCTTC. Protein: CATSQEDPGRYNEQFF. The whole variable domain, filled in from reference TRBV15 and TRBJ2-1, reads DAMVIQNPRYQVTQFGKPVTLSCSQTLNHNVMYWYQQKSSQAPKLLFHYYDKDFNNEADTPDNFQSRRPNTSFCFLDIRSPGLGDTAMYLCATSQEDPGRYNEQFFGPGTRLTVL.

This rearrangement joins TRBV4-1 to TRBJ2-7; 7 nucleotides agree with TRBD1. V gave up 3 bases and J gave up 2 bases; unmatched junction bases: 4. From germline, CDR1 is MGHRA and CDR2 YSYEKL. There are 14 residues in the CDR3. CDR3 in amino acids: CASSQGTVTYEQYF. Here the CDR3 DNA reads TGCGCCAGCAGCCAGGGGACAGTAACCTACGAGCAGTACTTC.